Each of the 8 T cell receptor beta chains below was sequenced from the same sample in a study of cytomegalovirus exposure and HLA in healthy donors. PCR was performed using 60 Vbeta and 13 Jbeta primers. This table comes from immunoSEQ multiplex PCR, and its TCRdb copy is limited to in-frame clones, with some not included. The top ten hold under 2.5% of the sample, which has about 180,000 clones, more than 75% seen once. The specimen sequenced was PBMCs. The source is a woman in her 30s in good health and CMV-seropositive.

V usage is TRBV27 and J usage is TRBJ1-3; D is possibly TRBD1 (5 bases). The CDR3 spans 14 residues. Per germline, CDR1 MNHEY and CDR2 SMNVEV (reference sequence). The V end lost 7 bases, the J end lost 4 bases, and 14 bases lay between the germline ends. The CDR3, as DNA: TGTGCCAGCAACCCCAGGGTCTCGGGAAACACCATATATTTT. It specifies CASNPRVSGNTIYF.

This clone was recorded only once. The genes are TRBV28 and TRBJ1-6; 7 nucleotides align to TRBD1. V shed 10 bases and J 6 bases; nucleotides not matched to a gene: 6. Germline CDR1 and CDR2: MDHEN and SYDVKM. The CDR3 is 13 amino acids. The CDR3 reads CATGQATNSPLHF. The DNA for the CDR3 is TGTGCCACTGGACAGGCGACTAATTCACCCCTCCACTTT.

The chain carries TRBV4-3 and TRBJ2-3; TRBD2 matches 8 bases. The length of the CDR3 is 16 residues. The germline CDR1 and CDR2 sequences are LGHNA and YSLEER. The V and J ends lost 0 bases and 9 bases, in that order; junction bases with no gene match: 11. The CDR3 nucleotides read TGCGCCAGCAGCCAAGAATTGAGCGGGGGACCAGGAACGCAGTATTTT. This codes for CASSQELSGGPGTQYF.

This sequence joins TRBV5-1 and TRBJ2-1; TRBD2 matches 8 bases. This CDR3 comprises 16 residues. Germline V gene lookup returns CDR1 SGHRS and CDR2 YFSETQ. Losses at the gene ends were 1 base for V and 8 bases for J; bases not matched to a gene: 11. The chain's CDR3 is CASSLTSGPEGDEQFF. The DNA for the CDR3 is TGCGCCAGCAGCTTGACTAGCGGCCCCGAAGGGGATGAGCAGTTCTTC.

The gene calls are TRBV4-2 and TRBJ2-2; TRBD2 matches at 10 bases. The germline gives CDR1 LGHNA, CDR2 YNFKEQ. The CDR3 is made up of 16 amino acids. V trimming: 2 bases; J trimming: 5 bases; junction bases outside the gene matches: 5. Here the CDR3 DNA reads TGTGCCAGCAGCCAAACAGCGGGGGGGCCTACCGGGGAGCTGTTTTTT. Amino acids: CASSQTAGGPTGELFF.

Points on this clone: Other DNA sequences in this sample translate to the same CDR3. The chain uses TRBV28 and TRBJ1-4, with D tentatively TRBD1 (5 bases). V was trimmed by 8 bases and J by 0 bases, leaving 10 bases between them. The CDR3 spans 14 residues. Germline CDR1 and CDR2: MDHEN and SYDVKM. This chain's CDR3 is CASGATPTNEKLFF. In DNA form, the CDR3 reads TGTGCCAGCGGGGCAACCCCAACTAATGAAAAACTGTTTTTT. Variable domain in full (rest from reference TRBV28 and TRBJ1-4): DVKVTQSSRYLVKRTGEKVFLECVQDMDHENMFWYRQDPGLGLRLIYFSYDVKMKEKGDIPEGYSVSREKKERFSLILESASTNQTSMYLCASGATPTNEKLFFGSGTQLSVL.

The rearrangement links TRBV7-9 to TRBJ2-3, with 7 bases that match TRBD1. Germline V gene data show CDR1 as SEHNR and CDR2 as FQNEAQ (reference sequence). The CDR3 length is 15 residues. The V segment lost 4 bases and the J segment 2 bases; nucleotides outside the gene matches: 6. The CDR3 is CASSSNRGFTDTQYF. Here the CDR3 DNA reads TGTGCCAGCAGCTCAAACAGGGGTTTCACAGATACGCAGTATTTT.

The chain recombines TRBV15 with TRBJ1-5; unclear D gene. Trimming left V 3 bases short and J 0 bases short, with 3 bases between. Germline CDR1 LNHNV, CDR2 YYDKDF (reference sequence). This CDR3 is built from 13 residues. In DNA, the CDR3 is TGTGCCACCAGCAGGGCTAGCAATCAGCCCCAGCATTTT. This sequence encodes CATSRASNQPQHF.